These T cell receptor beta chains were read from a single sample in a study of OX40 agonist ivuxolimab in advanced cancers. Method: immunoSEQ multiplex PCR; TCRdb's copy keeps in-frame clones and lacks some. The sample consists of about 44,000 clones, 80% of them appearing once. Sequencing used CD4+ or CD8+ T cells sorted from blood, obtained in a trial of the OX40 agonist ivuxolimab. The receptors were gathered from an adult with an advanced solid tumor such as melanoma, head and neck, liver or kidney cancer. Each CDR3 is given with its conserved first and last residue. A D gene is named only where the DNA matches it firmly. The listing skips clone size in some rows; elsewhere it reads once, few, many or a size class.

CDR3 protein,CDR3 DNA,J gene,clone size,V gene,D gene
CASSRAGTSVDEQYF,TGTGCCAGCAGTCGTGCCGGGACTAGCGTCGACGAGCAGTACTTC,TRBJ2-7,-,TRBV5-4,TRBD2
CASSSLTRSSEETQYF,TGTGCCAGCAGTTCACTTACTCGATCGAGCGAAGAGACCCAGTACTTC,TRBJ2-5,-,TRBV11-2,-
CASSVDPGTALYEQYF,TGTGCCAGCAGCGTGGACCCCGGGACTGCACTGTACGAGCAGTACTTC,TRBJ2-7,once,TRBV9,-
CASSPRSSTVSSYNEQFF,TGTGCCAGCTCACCCCGTAGCAGTACGGTAAGCTCCTACAATGAGCAGTTCTTC,TRBJ2-1,-,TRBV18,-
CASSFSGTSGEQFF,TGTGCCAGCAGCTTCTCCGGGACTAGCGGCGAGCAGTTCTTC,TRBJ2-1,-,TRBV7-9,TRBD2
CASSSVAGGYGYTF,TGTGCCAGCAGCTCGGTGGCAGGGGGCTATGGCTACACCTTC,TRBJ1-2,-,TRBV11-2,TRBD1
CSVDLSDPRSYGYTF,TGCAGCGTTGATCTTTCGGACCCCCGGAGCTATGGCTACACCTTC,TRBJ1-2,-,TRBV29-1,-
CASSPAGDQPQHF,TGCGCCAGCAGCCCGGCAGGTGATCAGCCCCAGCATTTT,TRBJ1-5,once,TRBV4-3,-
CASSLGASLQETQYF,TGTGCCAGCAGCTTAGGGGCTAGCCTACAAGAGACCCAGTACTTC,TRBJ2-5,few,TRBV7-2,-
CSVETQRRRNEQFF,TGCAGCGTTGAAACTCAGCGCCGCCGAAATGAGCAGTTCTTC,TRBJ2-1,-,TRBV29-1,-